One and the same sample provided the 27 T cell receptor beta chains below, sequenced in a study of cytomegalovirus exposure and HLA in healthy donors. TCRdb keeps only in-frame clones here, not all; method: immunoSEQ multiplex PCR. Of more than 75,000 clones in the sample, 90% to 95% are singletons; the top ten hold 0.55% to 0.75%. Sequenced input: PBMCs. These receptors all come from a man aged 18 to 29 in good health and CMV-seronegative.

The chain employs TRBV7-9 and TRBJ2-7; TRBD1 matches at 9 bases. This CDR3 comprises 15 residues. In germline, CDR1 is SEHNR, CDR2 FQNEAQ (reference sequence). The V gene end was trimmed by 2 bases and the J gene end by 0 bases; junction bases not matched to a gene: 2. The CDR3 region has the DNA TGTGCCAGCAGCTTAAGGGACAGGGACTCCTACGAGCAGTACTTC. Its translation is CASSLRDRDSYEQYF.

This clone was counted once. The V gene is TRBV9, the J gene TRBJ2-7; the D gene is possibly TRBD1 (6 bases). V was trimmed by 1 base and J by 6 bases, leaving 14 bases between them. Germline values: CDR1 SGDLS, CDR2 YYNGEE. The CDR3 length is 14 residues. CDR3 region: CASSVTGQSGEQYF. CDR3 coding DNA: TGTGCCAGCAGCGTAACAGGACAGTCGGGCGAGCAGTACTTC.

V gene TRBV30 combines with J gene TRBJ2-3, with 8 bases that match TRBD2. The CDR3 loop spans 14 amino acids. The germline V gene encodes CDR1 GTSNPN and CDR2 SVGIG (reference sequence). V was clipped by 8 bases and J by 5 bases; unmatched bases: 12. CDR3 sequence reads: CARKRAGAGDTQYF. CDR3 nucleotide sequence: TGTGCCCGGAAGCGAGCGGGGGCGGGAGATACGCAGTATTTT.

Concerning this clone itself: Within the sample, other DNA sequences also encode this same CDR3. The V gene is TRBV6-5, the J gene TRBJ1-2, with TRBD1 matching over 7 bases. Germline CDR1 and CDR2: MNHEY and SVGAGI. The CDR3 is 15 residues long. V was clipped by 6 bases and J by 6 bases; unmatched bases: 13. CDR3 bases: TGTGCCAGCAGCAACAGGGGAGACAGGAGCAATGGCTACACCTTC. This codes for CASSNRGDRSNGYTF.

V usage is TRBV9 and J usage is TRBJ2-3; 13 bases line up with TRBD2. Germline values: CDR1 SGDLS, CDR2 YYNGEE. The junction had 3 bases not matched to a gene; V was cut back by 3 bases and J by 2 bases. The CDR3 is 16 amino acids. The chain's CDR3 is CASSETSGGATDTQYF. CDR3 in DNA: TGTGCCAGCAGCGAAACTAGCGGGGGGGCCACAGATACGCAGTATTTT.

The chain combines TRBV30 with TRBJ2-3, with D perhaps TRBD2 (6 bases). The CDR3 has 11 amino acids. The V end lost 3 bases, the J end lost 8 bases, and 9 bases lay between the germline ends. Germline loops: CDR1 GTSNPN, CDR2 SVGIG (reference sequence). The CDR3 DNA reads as TGTGCCTGGAGCCCCGGGGGTACGCAGTATTTT. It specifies CAWSPGGTQYF.

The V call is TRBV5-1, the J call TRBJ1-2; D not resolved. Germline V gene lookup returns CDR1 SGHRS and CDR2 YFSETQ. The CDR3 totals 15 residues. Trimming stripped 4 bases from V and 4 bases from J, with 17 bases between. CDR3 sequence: CASSPSLREFYGYTF. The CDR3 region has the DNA TGCGCCAGCAGCCCGAGCCTCCGGGAGTTCTATGGCTACACCTTC.

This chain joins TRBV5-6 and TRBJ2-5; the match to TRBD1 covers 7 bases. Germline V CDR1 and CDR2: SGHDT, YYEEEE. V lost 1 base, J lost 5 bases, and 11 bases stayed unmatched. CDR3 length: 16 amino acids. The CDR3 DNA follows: TGTGCCAGCAGCTTGTGGGCACAGGGGCTTGGGGAGACCCAGTACTTC. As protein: CASSLWAQGLGETQYF.

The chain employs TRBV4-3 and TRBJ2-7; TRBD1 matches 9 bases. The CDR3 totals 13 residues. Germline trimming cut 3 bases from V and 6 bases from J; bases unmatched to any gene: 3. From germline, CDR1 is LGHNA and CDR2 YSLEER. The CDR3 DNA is TGCGCCAGCAGCCATCCGACAGGGGGCGAGCAGTACTTC. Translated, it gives CASSHPTGGEQYF.

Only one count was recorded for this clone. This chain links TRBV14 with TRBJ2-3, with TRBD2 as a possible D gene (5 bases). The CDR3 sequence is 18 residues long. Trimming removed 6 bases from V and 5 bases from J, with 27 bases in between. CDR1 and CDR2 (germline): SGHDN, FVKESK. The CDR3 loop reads CASSHQFWVSRGRDTQYF. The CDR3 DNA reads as TGTGCCAGCAGTCACCAATTTTGGGTATCTCGAGGGAGAGATACGCAGTATTTT.

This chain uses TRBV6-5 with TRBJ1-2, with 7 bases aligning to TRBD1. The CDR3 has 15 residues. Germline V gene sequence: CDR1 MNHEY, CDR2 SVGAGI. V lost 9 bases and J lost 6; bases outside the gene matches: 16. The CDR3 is CASCDRDFNRDGYTF. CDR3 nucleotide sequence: TGTGCCAGTTGCGACAGGGATTTTAATCGAGATGGCTACACCTTC.

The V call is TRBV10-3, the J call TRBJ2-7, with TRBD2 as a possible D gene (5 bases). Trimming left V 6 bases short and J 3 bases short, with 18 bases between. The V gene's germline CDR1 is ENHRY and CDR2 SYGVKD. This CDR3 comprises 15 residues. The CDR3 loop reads CAIRGSTTTGYEQYF. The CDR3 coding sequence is TGTGCCATCAGGGGGAGTACTACCACGGGCTACGAGCAGTACTTC.

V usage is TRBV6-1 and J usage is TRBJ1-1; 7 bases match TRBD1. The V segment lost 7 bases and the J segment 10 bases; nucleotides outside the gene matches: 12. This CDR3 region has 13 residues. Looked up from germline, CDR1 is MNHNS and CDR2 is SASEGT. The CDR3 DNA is TGTGCCAGCACCGCCTTTGAGGGGGCACTAGCTTTCTTT. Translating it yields CASTAFEGALAFF.

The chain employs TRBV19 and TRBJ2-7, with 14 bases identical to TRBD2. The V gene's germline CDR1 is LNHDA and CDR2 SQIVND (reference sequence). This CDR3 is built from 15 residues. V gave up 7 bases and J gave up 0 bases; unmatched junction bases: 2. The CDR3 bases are TGTGCCAGTATGGGGACTAGCGGGAGCTCCTACGAGCAGTACTTC. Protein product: CASMGTSGSSYEQYF.

The DNA for the CDR3 is TGTGCCAGCAGCCTAAGGGCGATTGGCGGAGGCTATGGCTACACCTTC. Translating gives CASSLRAIGGGYGYTF. V and J are TRBV7-8 and TRBJ1-2; D is uncertain. The CDR3 is 16 amino acids. Germline V gene sequence: CDR1 SGHVS, CDR2 FQNEAQ. V was pared by 5 bases and J by 4 bases, with 20 bases between.

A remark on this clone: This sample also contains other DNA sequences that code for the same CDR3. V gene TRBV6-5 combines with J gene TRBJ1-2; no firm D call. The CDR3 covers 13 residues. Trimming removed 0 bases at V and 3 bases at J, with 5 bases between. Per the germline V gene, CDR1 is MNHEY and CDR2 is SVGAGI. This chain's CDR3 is CASSYSSDYGYTF. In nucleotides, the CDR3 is TGTGCCAGCAGTTACTCGAGTGACTATGGCTACACCTTC.

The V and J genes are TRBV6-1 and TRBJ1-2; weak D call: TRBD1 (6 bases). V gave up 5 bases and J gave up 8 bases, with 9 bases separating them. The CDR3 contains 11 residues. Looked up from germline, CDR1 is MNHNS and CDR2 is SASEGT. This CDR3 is CASSPGDGYTF. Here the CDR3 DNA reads TGTGCCAGCAGTCCAGGGGACGGCTACACCTTC.

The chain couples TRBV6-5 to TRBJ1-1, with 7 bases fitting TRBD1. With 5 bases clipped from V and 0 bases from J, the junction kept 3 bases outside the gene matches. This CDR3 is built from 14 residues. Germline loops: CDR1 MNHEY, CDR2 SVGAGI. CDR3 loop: CASSRGTVNTEAFF. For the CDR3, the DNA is TGTGCCAGCAGTAGGGGGACAGTGAACACTGAAGCTTTCTTT.

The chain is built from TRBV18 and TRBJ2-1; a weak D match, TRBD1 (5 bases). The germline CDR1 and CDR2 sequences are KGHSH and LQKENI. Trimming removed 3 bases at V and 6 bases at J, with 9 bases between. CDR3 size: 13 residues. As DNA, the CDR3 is TGTGCCAGCTCACCTTATCAGGGCAATGAGCAGTTCTTC. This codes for CASSPYQGNEQFF.

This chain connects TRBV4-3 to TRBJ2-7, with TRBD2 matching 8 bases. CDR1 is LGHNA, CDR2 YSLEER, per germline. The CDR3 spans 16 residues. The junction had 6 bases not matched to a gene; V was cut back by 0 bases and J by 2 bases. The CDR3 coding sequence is TGCGCCAGCAGCCAAGAGGCTAGCGGGCTGGCCTACGAGCAGTACTTC. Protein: CASSQEASGLAYEQYF.

DNA for the CDR3: TGTGCCAGCAGCCCGACAGGAGCCGCCTTTAGCTCCTATAATTCACCCCTCCACTTT. It is translated as CASSPTGAAFSSYNSPLHF. The chain recombines TRBV7-6 with TRBJ1-6, with D perhaps TRBD1 (6 bases). The CDR3 is 19 amino acids. The V gene lost 5 bases and the J gene lost 0 bases, with 20 bases spanning the gap. Germline CDR1 reads SGHVS; CDR2 reads FNYEAQ.

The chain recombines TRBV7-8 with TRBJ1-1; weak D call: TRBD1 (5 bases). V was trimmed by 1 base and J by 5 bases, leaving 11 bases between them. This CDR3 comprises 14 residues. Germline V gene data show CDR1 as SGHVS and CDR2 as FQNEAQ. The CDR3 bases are TGTGCCAGCAGCTTAGGGGGGGGAAGAACTGAAGCTTTCTTT. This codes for CASSLGGGRTEAFF.

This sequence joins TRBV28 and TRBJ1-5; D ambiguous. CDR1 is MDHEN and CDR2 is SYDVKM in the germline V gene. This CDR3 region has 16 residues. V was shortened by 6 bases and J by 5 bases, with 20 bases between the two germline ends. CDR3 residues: CASRPSTRGTDQPQHF. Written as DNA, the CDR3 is TGTGCCAGCAGACCATCTACCCGGGGTACGGATCAGCCCCAGCATTTT. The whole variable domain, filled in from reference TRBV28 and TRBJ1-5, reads DVKVTQSSRYLVKRTGEKVFLECVQDMDHENMFWYRQDPGLGLRLIYFSYDVKMKEKGDIPEGYSVSREKKERFSLILESASTNQTSMYLCASRPSTRGTDQPQHFGDGTRLSIL.

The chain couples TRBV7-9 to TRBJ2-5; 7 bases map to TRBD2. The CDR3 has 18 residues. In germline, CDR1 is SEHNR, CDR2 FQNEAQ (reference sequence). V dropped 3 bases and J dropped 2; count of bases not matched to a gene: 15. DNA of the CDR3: TGTGCCAGCAGCTTCCCTAACGGACCACTAGCGCGTCAAGAGACCCAGTACTTC. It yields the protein CASSFPNGPLARQETQYF. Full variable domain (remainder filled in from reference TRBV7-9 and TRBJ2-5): DTGVSQNPRHKITKRGQNVTFRCDPISEHNRLYWYRQTLGQGPEFLTYFQNEAQLEKSRLLSDRFSAERPKGSFSTLEIQRTEQGDSAMYLCASSFPNGPLARQETQYFGPGTRLLVL.

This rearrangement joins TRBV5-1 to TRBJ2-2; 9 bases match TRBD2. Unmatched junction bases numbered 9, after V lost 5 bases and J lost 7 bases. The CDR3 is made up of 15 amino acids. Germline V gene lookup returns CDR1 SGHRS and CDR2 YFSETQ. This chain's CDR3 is CASSSIAGANGELFF. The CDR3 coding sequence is TGCGCCAGCAGTTCGATAGCGGGAGCGAACGGGGAGCTGTTTTTT.

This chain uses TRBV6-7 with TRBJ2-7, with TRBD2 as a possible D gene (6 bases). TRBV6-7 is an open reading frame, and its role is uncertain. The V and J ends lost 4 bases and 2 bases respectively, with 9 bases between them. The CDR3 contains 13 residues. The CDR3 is CASSFSGAYEQYF. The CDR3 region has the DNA TGTGCCAGCAGTTTTTCGGGAGCCTACGAGCAGTACTTC.

The CDR3 is CASSARLAGESSNEQFF. The CDR3 DNA reads as TGTGCCAGCAGCGCGAGACTAGCGGGAGAGAGTAGCAATGAGCAGTTCTTC. The gene calls are TRBV13 and TRBJ2-1; 12 bases agree with TRBD2. CDR3 length equals 17 residues. V lost 5 bases and J lost 6; bases outside the gene matches: 11. Germline V gives CDR1 PRHDT, CDR2 FYEKMQ (reference sequence).